These 9 T cell receptor beta chains were all obtained from the same sample, sequenced in a study of CD8 T cells in ankylosing spondylitis. TCRdb redid the calling of the 5' RACE reads with MiXCR, one entry per CDR3 protein. This sample yields more than 150,000 distinct CDR3 sequences, of which 18% are seen a single time; about 4.3% belongs to the top ten. The sequenced material came from blood, either unsorted or a sorted T cell fraction (not recorded which). The receptors shown here come from a male donor between 5 and 29 years old with ankylosing spondylitis or in good health (not recorded which).

V gene TRBV15 combines with J gene TRBJ2-1; tentative D call: TRBD2 (6 bases). This CDR3 has 15 amino acids. Deletions cut 3 bases from V and 4 bases from J, with 13 bases between. Germline loops: CDR1 LNHNV, CDR2 YYDKDF (reference sequence). CDR3 sequence reads: CATSSGIGGYNEQFF. DNA for the CDR3: TGTGCCACCAGCAGCGGCATTGGGGGGTACAATGAGCAGTTCTTC.

This clonotype was recorded many times. V and J are TRBV12-3 or TRBV12-4 and TRBJ1-1, with 7 bases fitting TRBD1. The CDR3 covers 13 residues. V was pared by 7 bases and J by 3 bases, with 5 bases of the junction left unmatched. The CDR3 DNA is TGTGCCAGCAAAAGGGGGCCTGACACTGAAGCTTTCTTT. Its translation: CASKRGPDTEAFF.

This clonotype showed up just a few times. V usage is TRBV5-4 and J usage is TRBJ2-2; 8 nucleotides agree with TRBD1. V gave up 4 bases and J gave up 6 bases; unmatched junction bases: 5. The CDR3 runs to 14 residues. The germline V gene has CDR1 SGHNT and CDR2 YYREEE (reference sequence). Written as DNA, the CDR3 is TGTGCCAGCAGCAATTTACAGGGGGCCGGGGAGCTGTTTTTT. It yields the protein CASSNLQGAGELFF.

Many counts were recorded for this clonotype. The genes are TRBV2 and TRBJ2-2; D might be TRBD1 or TRBD2, each matching 5 bases. V was cut by 8 bases and J by 2 bases, with 15 bases left in between. The CDR3 has 15 residues. Looked up from germline, CDR1 is SNHLY and CDR2 is FYNNEI. CDR3 nucleotide sequence: TGTGCCAGCCTGGGGCCCGGGGCTAACACCGGGGAGCTGTTTTTT. This gives the protein CASLGPGANTGELFF.

This clonotype was counted at least ten times. The rearrangement joins TRBV10-3 to TRBJ1-1; D gene unclear. Germline V gene lookup returns CDR1 ENHRY and CDR2 SYGVKD. This CDR3 comprises 15 residues. V was clipped by 0 bases and J by 4 bases, with 12 bases between them. The CDR3 protein is CAISESSGRSTEAFF. CDR3 DNA: TGTGCCATCAGTGAGTCGTCGGGTAGGAGCACTGAAGCTTTCTTT.

The J gene is TRBJ2-1, the V gene TRBV20-1; 8 bases are a match to TRBD1. This CDR3 contains 14 residues. Per germline, CDR1 DFQATT and CDR2 SNEGSKA (reference sequence). Unmatched junction bases numbered 5, after V lost 3 bases and J lost 4 bases. The CDR3 DNA sequence: TGCAGTGCTAGCGGACAGGGTTCGTACAATGAGCAGTTCTTC. Residues: CSASGQGSYNEQFF.

The chain has TRBV5-4 and TRBJ2-1; 7 bases agree with TRBD1. J lost 10 bases, V lost 4 bases, and 5 bases had no gene match. From germline, CDR1 is SGHNT and CDR2 YYREEE (reference sequence). This CDR3 is 12 amino acids long. CDR3 in amino acids: CASSPRTGEQFF. In DNA form, the CDR3 reads TGTGCCAGCAGCCCGAGGACAGGCGAGCAGTTCTTC.

This chain joins TRBV20-1 and TRBJ2-1; maybe TRBD2 (6 bases). V was clipped by 6 bases and J by 11 bases, with 20 bases between them. The CDR3 is made up of 13 amino acids. CDR1 and CDR2 (germline): DFQATT, SNEGSKA (reference sequence). The CDR3 spells CSARTEGEWKQFF. In nucleotides, the CDR3 is TGCAGTGCCAGGACGGAGGGAGAATGGAAGCAGTTCTTC.

On this clonotype: The final CDR3 position lacks the conserved phenylalanine or tryptophan, pointing to a likely read error. The chain links TRBV7-2 to TRBJ2-1; D ambiguous. Germline V gene lookup returns CDR1 SGHTA and CDR2 FQGNSA. The CDR3 runs 15 residues. The CDR3 loop is CANSLDWGSYNEQFL. The CDR3, as DNA: TGTGCCAACAGCTTAGACTGGGGCTCCTACAATGAGCAGTTCTTA.